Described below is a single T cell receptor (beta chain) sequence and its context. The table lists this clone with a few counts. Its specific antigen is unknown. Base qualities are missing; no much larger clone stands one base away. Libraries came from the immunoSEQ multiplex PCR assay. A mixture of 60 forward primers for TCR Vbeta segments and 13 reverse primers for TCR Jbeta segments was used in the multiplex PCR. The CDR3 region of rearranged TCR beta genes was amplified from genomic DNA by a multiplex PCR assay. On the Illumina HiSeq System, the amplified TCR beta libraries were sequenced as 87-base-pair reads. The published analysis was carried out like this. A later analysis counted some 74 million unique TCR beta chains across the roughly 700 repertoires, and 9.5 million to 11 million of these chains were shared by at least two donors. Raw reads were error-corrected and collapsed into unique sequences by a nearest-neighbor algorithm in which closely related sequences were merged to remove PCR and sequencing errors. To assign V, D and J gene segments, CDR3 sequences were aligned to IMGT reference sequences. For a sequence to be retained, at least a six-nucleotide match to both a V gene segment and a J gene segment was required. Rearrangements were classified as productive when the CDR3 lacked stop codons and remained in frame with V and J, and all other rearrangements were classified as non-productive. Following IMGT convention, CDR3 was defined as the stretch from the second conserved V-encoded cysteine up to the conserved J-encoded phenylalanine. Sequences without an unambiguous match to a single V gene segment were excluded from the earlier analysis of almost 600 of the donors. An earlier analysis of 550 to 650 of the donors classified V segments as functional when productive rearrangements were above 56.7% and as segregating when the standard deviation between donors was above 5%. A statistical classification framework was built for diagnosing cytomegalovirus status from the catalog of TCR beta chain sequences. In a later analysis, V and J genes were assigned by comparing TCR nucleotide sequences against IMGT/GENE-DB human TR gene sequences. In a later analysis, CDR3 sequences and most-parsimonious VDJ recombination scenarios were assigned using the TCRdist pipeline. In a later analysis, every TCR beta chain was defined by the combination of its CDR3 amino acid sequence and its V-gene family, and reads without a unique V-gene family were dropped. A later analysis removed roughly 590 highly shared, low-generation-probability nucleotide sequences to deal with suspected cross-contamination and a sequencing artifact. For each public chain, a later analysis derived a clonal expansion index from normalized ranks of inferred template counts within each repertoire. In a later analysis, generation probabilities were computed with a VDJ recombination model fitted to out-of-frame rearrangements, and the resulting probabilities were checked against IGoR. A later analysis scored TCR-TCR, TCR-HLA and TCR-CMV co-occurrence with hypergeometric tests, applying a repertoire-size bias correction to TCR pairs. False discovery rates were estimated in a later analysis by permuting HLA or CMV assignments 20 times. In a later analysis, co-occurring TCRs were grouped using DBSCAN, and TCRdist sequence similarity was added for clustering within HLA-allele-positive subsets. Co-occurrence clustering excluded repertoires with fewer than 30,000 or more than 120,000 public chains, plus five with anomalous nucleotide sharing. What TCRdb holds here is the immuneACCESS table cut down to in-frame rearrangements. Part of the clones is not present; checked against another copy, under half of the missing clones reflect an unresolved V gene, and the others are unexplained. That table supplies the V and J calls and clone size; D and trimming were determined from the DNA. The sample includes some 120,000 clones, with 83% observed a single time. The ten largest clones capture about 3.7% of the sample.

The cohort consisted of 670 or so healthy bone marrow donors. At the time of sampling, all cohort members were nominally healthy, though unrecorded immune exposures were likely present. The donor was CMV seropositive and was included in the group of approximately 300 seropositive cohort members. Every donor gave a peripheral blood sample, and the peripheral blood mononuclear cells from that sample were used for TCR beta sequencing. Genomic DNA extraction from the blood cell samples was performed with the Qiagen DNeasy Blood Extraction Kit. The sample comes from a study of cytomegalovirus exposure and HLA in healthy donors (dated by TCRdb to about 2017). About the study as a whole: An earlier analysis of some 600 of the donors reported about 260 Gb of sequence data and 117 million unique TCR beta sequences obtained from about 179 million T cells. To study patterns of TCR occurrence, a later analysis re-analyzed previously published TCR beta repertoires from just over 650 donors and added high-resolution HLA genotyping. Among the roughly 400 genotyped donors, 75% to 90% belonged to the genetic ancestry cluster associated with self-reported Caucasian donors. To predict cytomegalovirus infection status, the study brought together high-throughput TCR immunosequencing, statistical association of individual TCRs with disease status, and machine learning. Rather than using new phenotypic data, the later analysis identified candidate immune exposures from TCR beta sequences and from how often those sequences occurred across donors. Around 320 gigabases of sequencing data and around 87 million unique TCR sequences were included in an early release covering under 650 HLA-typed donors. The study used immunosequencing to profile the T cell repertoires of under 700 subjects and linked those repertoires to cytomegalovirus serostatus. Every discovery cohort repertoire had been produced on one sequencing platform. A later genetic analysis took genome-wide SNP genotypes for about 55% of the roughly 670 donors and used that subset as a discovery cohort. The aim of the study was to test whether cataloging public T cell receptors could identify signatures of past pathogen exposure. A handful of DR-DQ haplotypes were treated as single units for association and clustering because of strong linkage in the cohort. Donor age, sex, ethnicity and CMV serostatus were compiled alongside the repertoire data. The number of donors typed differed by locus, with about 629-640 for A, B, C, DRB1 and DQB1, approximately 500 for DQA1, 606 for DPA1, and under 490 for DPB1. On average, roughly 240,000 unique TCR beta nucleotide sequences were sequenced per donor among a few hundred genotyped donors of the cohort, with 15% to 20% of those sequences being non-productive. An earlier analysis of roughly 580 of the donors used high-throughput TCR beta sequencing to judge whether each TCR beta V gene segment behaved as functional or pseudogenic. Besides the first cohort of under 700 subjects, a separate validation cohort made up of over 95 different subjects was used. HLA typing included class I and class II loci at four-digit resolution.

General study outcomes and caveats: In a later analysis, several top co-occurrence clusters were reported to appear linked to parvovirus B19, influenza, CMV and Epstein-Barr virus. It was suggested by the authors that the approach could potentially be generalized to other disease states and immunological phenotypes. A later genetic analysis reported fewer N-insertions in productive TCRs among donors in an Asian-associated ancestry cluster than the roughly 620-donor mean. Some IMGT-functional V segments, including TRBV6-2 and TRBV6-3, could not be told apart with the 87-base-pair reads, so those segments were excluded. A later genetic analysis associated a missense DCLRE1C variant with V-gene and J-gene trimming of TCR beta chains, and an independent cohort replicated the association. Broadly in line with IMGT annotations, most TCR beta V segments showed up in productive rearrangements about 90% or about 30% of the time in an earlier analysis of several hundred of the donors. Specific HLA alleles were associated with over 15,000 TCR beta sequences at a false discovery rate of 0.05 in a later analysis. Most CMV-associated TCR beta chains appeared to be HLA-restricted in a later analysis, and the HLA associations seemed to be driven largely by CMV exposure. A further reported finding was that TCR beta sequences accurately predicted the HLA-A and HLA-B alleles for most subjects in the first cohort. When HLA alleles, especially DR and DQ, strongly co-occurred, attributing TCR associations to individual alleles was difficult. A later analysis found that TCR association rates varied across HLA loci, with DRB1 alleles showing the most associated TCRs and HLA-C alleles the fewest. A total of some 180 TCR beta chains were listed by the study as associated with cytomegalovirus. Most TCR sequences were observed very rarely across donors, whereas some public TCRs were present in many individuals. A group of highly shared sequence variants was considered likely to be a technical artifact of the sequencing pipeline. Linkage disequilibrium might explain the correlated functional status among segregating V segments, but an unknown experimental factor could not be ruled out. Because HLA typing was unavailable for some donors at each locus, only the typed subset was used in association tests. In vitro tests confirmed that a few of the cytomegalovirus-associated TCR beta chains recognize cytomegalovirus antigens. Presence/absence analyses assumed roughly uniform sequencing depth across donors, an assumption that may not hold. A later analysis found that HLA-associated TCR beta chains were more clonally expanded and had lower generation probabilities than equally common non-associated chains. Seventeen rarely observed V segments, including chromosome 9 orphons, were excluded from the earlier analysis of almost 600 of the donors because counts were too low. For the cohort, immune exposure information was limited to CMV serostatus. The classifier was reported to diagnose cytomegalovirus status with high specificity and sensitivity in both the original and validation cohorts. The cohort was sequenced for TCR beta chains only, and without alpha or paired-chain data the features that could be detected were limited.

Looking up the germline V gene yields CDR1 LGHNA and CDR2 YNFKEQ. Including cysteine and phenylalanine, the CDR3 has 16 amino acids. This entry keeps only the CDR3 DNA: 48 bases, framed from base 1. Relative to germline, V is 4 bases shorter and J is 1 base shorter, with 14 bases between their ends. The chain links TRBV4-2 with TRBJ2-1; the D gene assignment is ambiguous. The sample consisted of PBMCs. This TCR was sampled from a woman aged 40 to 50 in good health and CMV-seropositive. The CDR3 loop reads CASSLPTVESYNEQFF. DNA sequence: TGTGCCAGCAGCCTACCCACAGTGGAATCCTACAATGAGCAGTTCTTC.